These 26 T cell receptor beta chains were all obtained from the same sample, sequenced in a study of CD8+CD57+ T cells in acquired aplastic anemia. Selection for sequencing was limited to patients who had shown CD8+CD57+ cell expansion by flow cytometry. TCR beta VDJ combinations and CDR3 sequences were profiled from genomic DNA. TCRdb ran MiXCR on the reads and lists one entry per CDR3 protein. The sample has some 160,000 distinct CDR3 sequences; roughly 50% are singletons. Sequenced input: sorted CD4+, CD8+, or CD8+CD57+ T cells (not recorded which) from PBMCs. The receptors originated from a human donor with aplastic anemia.

V is TRBV20-1 and J is TRBJ1-5, with D possibly being TRBD1 (5 bases). This CDR3 comprises 14 residues. The germline CDR1 and CDR2 sequences are DFQATT and SNEGSKA (reference sequence). Between the trimmed V and J ends, which lost 5 bases and 0 bases, there was a span of 11 bases. This CDR3 is CSARTPGSNQPQHF. In nucleotides, the CDR3 is TGCAGTGCTCGGACACCAGGTAGCAATCAGCCCCAGCATTTT.

V gene TRBV28 combines with J gene TRBJ1-5; 8 nucleotides align to TRBD1. CDR3 length equals 13 residues. Germline V gives CDR1 MDHEN, CDR2 SYDVKM. Trimming took 4 bases from V and 12 from J; bases not matched to a gene: 8. CDR3 protein: CASSSSPDRDQHF. DNA of the CDR3: TGTGCCAGCAGTTCCTCACCGGACAGGGACCAGCATTTT.

At least ten counts were recorded for this clonotype. The DNA for the CDR3 is TGTGCCAGCAGCTCTTACGAGACTACAGGGTACGGTGAGCAGTTCTTC. Amino acids: CASSSYETTGYGEQFF. V and J are TRBV11-1 and TRBJ2-1, with D possibly TRBD1 on 6 matching bases. Trimming stripped 4 bases from V and 9 bases from J, with 22 bases between. Per germline, CDR1 SGHAT and CDR2 FQDESV (reference sequence). The CDR3 spans 16 residues. Full variable domain (remainder filled in from reference TRBV11-1 and TRBJ2-1): EAEVAQSPRYKITEKSQAVAFWCDPISGHATLYWYRQILGQGPELLVQFQDESVVDDSQLPKDRFSAERLKGVDSTLKIQPAELGDSAMYLCASSSYETTGYGEQFFGPGTRLTVL.

This clonotype has ten or more counts. V gene TRBV12-3 or TRBV12-4 combines with J gene TRBJ2-5, with 13 bases fitting TRBD2. Unmatched junction bases numbered 4, after V lost 6 bases and J lost 0 bases. This CDR3 is 16 amino acids long. CDR3 sequence (DNA): TGTGCCAGCAGAGGGGGACTAGCGGGATACCAAGAGACCCAGTACTTC. Translated, it gives CASRGGLAGYQETQYF.

The chain carries TRBV2 and TRBJ2-7; possibly TRBD1 for D (6 bases). The CDR3 is made up of 14 amino acids. Trimming removed 6 bases at V and 1 base at J, with 13 bases between. Per the germline V gene, CDR1 is SNHLY and CDR2 is FYNNEI. The CDR3 nucleotides read TGTGCCAGCAGCGCAAGACAGGTATCCTACGAGCAGTACTTC. It translates to CASSARQVSYEQYF.

The sample holds many counts of this clonotype. V usage is TRBV9 and J usage is TRBJ2-3; possibly TRBD1 for D (6 bases). V was trimmed by 0 bases and J by 8 bases, leaving 10 bases between them. Germline CDR1 and CDR2: SGDLS and YYNGEE. The CDR3 has 13 amino acids. The CDR3 loop reads CASSVGGLGTQYF. For the CDR3, the DNA is TGTGCCAGCAGCGTAGGGGGGCTGGGTACGCAGTATTTT.

This clonotype was detected many times. DNA for the CDR3: TGTGCCAGCAGTGGGAGTTTGAACACCGGGGAGCTGTTTTTT. Translated: CASSGSLNTGELFF. The chain combines TRBV11-1 with TRBJ2-2; TRBD2 is a possible D gene (5 bases). Germline loops: CDR1 SGHAT, CDR2 FQDESV (reference sequence). The CDR3 is made up of 14 amino acids. Trimming removed 6 bases at V and 1 base at J, with 9 bases between.

J is TRBJ2-1 and V is TRBV29-1; no clear D gene. V lost 4 bases, J lost 5 bases, and 9 bases lay in between. The germline V gene encodes CDR1 SQVTM and CDR2 ANQGSEA. This CDR3 is built from 12 residues. CDR3 loop: CSVGNANNEQFF. DNA of the CDR3: TGCAGCGTTGGAAACGCCAACAATGAGCAGTTCTTC.

V gene TRBV5-1 combines with J gene TRBJ1-2; a weak D match, TRBD1 (6 bases). The CDR3 spans 12 residues. Germline CDR1 and CDR2: SGHRS and YFSETQ. V gave up 4 bases and J gave up 3 bases, with 7 bases separating them. CDR3: CASSPGDYGYTF. In DNA form, the CDR3 reads TGCGCCAGCAGCCCAGGGGACTATGGCTACACCTTC.

The chain combines TRBV5-1 with TRBJ2-4; no clear D gene. Trimming removed 5 bases at V and 5 bases at J, with 14 bases between. Per the germline V gene, CDR1 is SGHRS and CDR2 is YFSETQ. This CDR3 comprises 14 residues. The CDR3 nucleotides read TGCGCCAGCAGTGATGCCGGGTCCCAAAACATTCAGTACTTC. It yields the protein CASSDAGSQNIQYF.

This clonotype was found a few times. This sequence joins TRBV24-1 and TRBJ2-3; no reliable D call. The CDR3 consists of 12 residues. Trimming cost V 0 bases and J 8 bases, with 5 bases left between them. The germline V gene has CDR1 KGHDR and CDR2 SFDVKD. CDR3 sequence: CATSDLEVTQYF. CDR3 sequence (DNA): TGTGCCACCAGTGATTTGGAAGTTACGCAGTATTTT.

Worth noting for this clonotype: A much bigger clone sits one base away, suggesting this may be a read error. V usage is TRBV20-1 and J usage is TRBJ2-7, with D maybe TRBD2 (5 bases). Deletions cut 1 base from V and 0 bases from J, with 13 bases between. Germline-derived CDR1 and CDR2 are DFQATT and SNEGSKA (reference sequence). The CDR3 sequence is 15 residues long. Here the CDR3 reads CSARGGLYGSYEQYF. As DNA, the CDR3 is TGCAGTGCTAGAGGAGGACTTTACGGCTCCTACGAGCAGTACTTC.

This clonotype occurred many times. The genes are TRBV20-1 and TRBJ2-7; D is unclear. The CDR3 has 13 amino acids. Trimming removed 3 bases from V and 0 bases from J, with 9 bases in between. Germline-derived CDR1 and CDR2 are DFQATT and SNEGSKA (reference sequence). CDR3 sequence: CSARRWSSYEQYF. The CDR3 DNA reads as TGCAGTGCTAGGAGGTGGAGCTCCTACGAGCAGTACTTC.

The chain combines TRBV20-1 with TRBJ1-1; D unresolved. This CDR3 contains 13 residues. The V and J ends lost 0 bases and 1 base respectively, with 6 bases between them. Germline lookup yields CDR1 DFQATT and CDR2 SNEGSKA (reference sequence). The CDR3 loop is CSAREDENTEAFF. The CDR3 DNA follows: TGCAGTGCTAGAGAGGACGAGAACACTGAAGCTTTCTTT.

This chain connects TRBV20-1 to TRBJ2-3; 8 bases are shared with TRBD1. CDR3 size: 15 residues. V was pared by 0 bases and J by 5 bases, with 7 bases of the junction left unmatched. Germline V gene lookup returns CDR1 DFQATT and CDR2 SNEGSKA (reference sequence). The chain's CDR3 is CSARDSGGQKDTQYF. CDR3 nucleotide sequence: TGCAGTGCTAGAGATTCAGGGGGCCAGAAAGATACGCAGTATTTT.

The V and J genes are TRBV7-8 and TRBJ2-7; possibly TRBD1 or TRBD2 for D (5 bases each). V lost 1 base and J lost 3, with 7 bases in between. Per the germline V gene, CDR1 is SGHVS and CDR2 is FQNEAQ. The length of the CDR3 is 13 residues. In DNA, the CDR3 is TGTGCCAGCAGCTTAGGGGGGAACTACGAGCAGTACTTC. Translation gives CASSLGGNYEQYF.

Ten or more counts support this clonotype. This sequence joins TRBV12-3 or TRBV12-4 and TRBJ1-1; D remains unclear. The ends were cut back, 3 bases at V and 4 bases at J, with 9 bases in the middle. The length of the CDR3 is 13 residues. In DNA form, the CDR3 reads TGTGCCAGCAGTTTGTCGATATCCACTGAAGCTTTCTTT. Its translation is CASSLSISTEAFF.

This clonotype showed up many times. This chain connects TRBV5-1 to TRBJ1-2; 7 bases agree with TRBD1. V lost 0 bases, J lost 7 bases, and 12 bases stayed unmatched. This CDR3 is 16 amino acids long. Germline V gene sequence: CDR1 SGHRS, CDR2 YFSETQ. As DNA, the CDR3 is TGCGCCAGCAGCTTGGGACAGGGTTTGGAAGCGAGTGGCTACACCTTC. Protein sequence: CASSLGQGLEASGYTF.

With regard to this clonotype: A much more abundant neighbour one base away suggests this may be a read error. V usage is TRBV19 and J usage is TRBJ2-7, with 11 positions matching TRBD1. In germline, CDR1 is LNHDA, CDR2 SQIVND (reference sequence). The CDR3 covers 19 residues. V lost 1 base to trimming and J lost 6 bases; unmatched junction nucleotides: 17. DNA of the CDR3: TGTGCCAGTAGTATAGTATTAGACGTGAGGGACAGGGGGACCTGCGAGCAGTACTTC. Protein product: CASSIVLDVRDRGTCEQYF.

The genes are TRBV20-1 and TRBJ2-1; 11 nucleotides align to TRBD2. The CDR3 is 14 residues long. Germline lookup yields CDR1 DFQATT and CDR2 SNEGSKA (reference sequence). J gave up 5 bases and V 0 bases, and 0 bases lay outside the gene matches. This CDR3 is CSARETSGNNEQFF. The CDR3 coding sequence is TGCAGTGCTAGAGAGACTAGCGGGAACAATGAGCAGTTCTTC.

The chain is built from TRBV24-1 and TRBJ2-5; D is perhaps TRBD1 or TRBD2 (6 bases each). CDR1 and CDR2 (germline): KGHDR, SFDVKD. Trimming shortened V by 3 bases and J by 6 bases, and 10 bases separated the two germline ends. The CDR3 runs to 13 residues. CDR3 sequence: CATSDPGAKTQYF. For the CDR3, the DNA is TGTGCCACCAGTGATCCGGGGGCGAAGACCCAGTACTTC.

This rearrangement joins TRBV15 to TRBJ1-5; TRBD1 matches 7 bases. CDR1 and CDR2 (germline): LNHNV, YYDKDF (reference sequence). The CDR3 is 14 residues long. V shed 5 bases, J shed 6 bases, and the junction held 7 bases outside the gene matches. In nucleotides, the CDR3 is TGTGCCACCAGCGAGGGGGCGGTAAGTCAGCCCCAGCATTTT. Residues: CATSEGAVSQPQHF.

With respect to this clonotype: The missing conserved phenylalanine or tryptophan at the end of this CDR3 makes a read error likely. The chain employs TRBV10-3 and TRBJ2-3; TRBD1 or TRBD2 may be the D gene (5 bases each). Trimming cost V 6 bases and J 5 bases, with 6 bases left between them. Germline CDR1 ENHRY, CDR2 SYGVKD. The CDR3 loop spans 11 amino acids. The CDR3 region has the DNA TGTGCCATCAGGGGGGTAGATACGCAGTATTCT. This codes for CAIRGVDTQYS.

The V gene is TRBV29-1, the J gene TRBJ1-1, with 10 bases identical to TRBD1. After removal of 7 bases from V and 8 bases from J, the junction contained 16 bases not matched to a gene. CDR1 SQVTM and CDR2 ANQGSEA come from the germline V gene. This CDR3 is built from 15 residues. CDR3 coding DNA: TGCAGCGCTGGCTTAGGGACAGGGGTTGGGGGCGAAGCTTTCTTT. It encodes CSAGLGTGVGGEAFF.

This clonotype was seen many times. This rearrangement joins TRBV29-1 to TRBJ2-7; D gene ambiguous. Germline CDR1 reads SQVTM; CDR2 reads ANQGSEA. The CDR3 runs to 11 residues. V was trimmed by 5 bases and J by 3 bases, leaving 8 bases between them. DNA for the CDR3: TGCAGCGTTCAAGCAAACTACGAGCAGTACTTC. Protein sequence: CSVQANYEQYF.

The chain links TRBV21-1 to TRBJ1-1; the table assigns TRBD1, which was not confirmed against the DNA. TRBV21-1 is a recognized pseudogene. The CDR3 loop spans 19 amino acids. This CDR3 reads CASGNLYPTGPSKNTEAFF. The CDR3 DNA reads as TGTGCCAGCGGCAATCTGTACCCGACAGGGCCAAGTAAGAACACTGAAGCTTTCTTT.